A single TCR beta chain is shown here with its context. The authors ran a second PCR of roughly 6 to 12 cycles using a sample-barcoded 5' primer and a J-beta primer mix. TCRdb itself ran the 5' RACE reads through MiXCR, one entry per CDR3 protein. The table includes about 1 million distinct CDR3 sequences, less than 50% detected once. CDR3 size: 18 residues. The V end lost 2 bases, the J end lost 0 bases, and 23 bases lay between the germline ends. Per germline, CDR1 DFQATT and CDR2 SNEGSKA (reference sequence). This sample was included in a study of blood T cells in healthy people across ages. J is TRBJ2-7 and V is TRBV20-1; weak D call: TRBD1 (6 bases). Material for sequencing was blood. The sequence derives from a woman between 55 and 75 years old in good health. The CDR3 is CSARPAGVQGDNSYEQYF. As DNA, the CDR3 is TGCAGTGCTAGACCCGCGGGCGTACAGGGAGATAACTCCTACGAGCAGTACTTC.